A single sample is the source of the 20 T cell receptor beta chains below, sequenced in a study of CD8+ T cells in alopecia areata. Sequencing used cDNA as its template, made by extracting RNA and reverse transcribing it. Using immunoSEQ multiplex PCR, the repertoire was profiled, and TCRdb retains in-frame clones only, with some absent. The sample has 140,000 to 150,000 clones, around 49% seen once; the top ten hold roughly 0.92%. Sequences were derived from CD4+ T cells sorted from blood, sampled at week 0. These receptors all stem from a human donor with alopecia areata.

The genes are TRBV20-1 and TRBJ2-1; D possibly corresponds to TRBD2 (5 bases). CDR3 length: 11 amino acids. Germline loops: CDR1 DFQATT, CDR2 SNEGSKA (reference sequence). V was pared by 5 bases and J by 10 bases, with 12 bases between. CDR3 region: CSADLGEEQFF. CDR3 DNA: TGCAGTGCTGACTTGGGAGAAGAGCAGTTCTTC.

V is TRBV30 and J is TRBJ2-5; the match to TRBD2 covers 7 bases. Germline-derived CDR1 and CDR2 are GTSNPN and SVGIG (reference sequence). V was pared by 2 bases and J by 5 bases, with 5 bases of the junction left unmatched. The CDR3 runs to 13 residues. CDR3 DNA: TGTGCCTGGAGTCCTAGCGGCCCGGAGACCCAGTACTTC. This encodes CAWSPSGPETQYF.

V gene TRBV29-1 combines with J gene TRBJ2-7; 8 bases agree with TRBD1. V gave up 6 bases and J gave up 3 bases; unmatched junction bases: 10. The germline CDR1 and CDR2 sequences are SQVTM and ANQGSEA. The CDR3 is made up of 14 amino acids. The CDR3 is CSVRGWGQDYEQYF. The CDR3 coding sequence is TGCAGCGTCAGGGGATGGGGACAGGACTACGAGCAGTACTTC.

The chain has TRBV5-1 and TRBJ2-2; TRBD1 aligns across 8 bases. The CDR3 totals 16 residues. Germline V gives CDR1 SGHRS, CDR2 YFSETQ. The V and J ends lost 3 bases and 7 bases, in that order; junction bases with no gene match: 11. The CDR3 loop reads CASSSSGQGVGGELFF. In DNA, the CDR3 is TGCGCCAGCAGCTCATCCGGACAGGGAGTGGGCGGGGAGCTGTTTTTT. Full variable domain (rest looked up from reference TRBV5-1 and TRBJ2-2): KAGVTQTPRYLIKTRGQQVTLSCSPISGHRSVSWYQQTPGQGLQFLFEYFSETQRNKGNFPGRFSGRQFSNSRSEMNVSTLELGDSALYLCASSSSGQGVGGELFFGEGSRLTVL.

The chain employs TRBV2 and TRBJ1-2; D is uncertain. CDR1 is SNHLY and CDR2 is FYNNEI in the germline V gene. Trimming removed 7 bases at V and 1 base at J, with 13 bases between. This CDR3 has 14 residues. The CDR3 here is CASIRSTGNYGYTF. The CDR3 coding sequence is TGTGCCAGCATCCGTTCGACCGGTAACTATGGCTACACCTTC.

The rearrangement links TRBV29-1 to TRBJ2-3; D gene unclear. Trimming pared 3 bases from V and 11 bases from J, leaving 3 bases between. This CDR3 contains 8 residues. Looked up from germline, CDR1 is SQVTM and CDR2 is ANQGSEA. CDR3 loop: CSVDWQYF. In DNA form, the CDR3 reads TGCAGCGTTGATTGGCAGTATTTT.

The chain is built from TRBV29-1 and TRBJ2-7, with D possibly matching TRBD1 (5 bases). The CDR3 contains 11 residues. Germline V lookup: CDR1 SQVTM, CDR2 ANQGSEA. The V gene lost 6 bases and the J gene lost 0 bases, with 6 bases spanning the gap. This chain's CDR3 is CSVRDSYEQYF. The CDR3 coding sequence is TGCAGCGTCAGGGACTCCTACGAGCAGTACTTC.

This clone was counted only a few times. V usage is TRBV29-1 and J usage is TRBJ2-1; D unresolved. V lost 7 bases and J lost 5, with 15 bases in between. CDR1 SQVTM and CDR2 ANQGSEA come from the germline V gene. This CDR3 comprises 13 residues. In nucleotides, the CDR3 is TGCAGCGGCACCTATAGGGCACACAATGAGCAGTTCTTC. The encoded protein is CSGTYRAHNEQFF.

V usage is TRBV6-6 and J usage is TRBJ2-7; D remains ambiguous. V gave up 2 bases and J gave up 1 base, with 12 bases separating them. Germline assignment: CDR1 MNHNY and CDR2 SVGAGI (reference sequence). The CDR3 has 15 amino acids. CDR3 in DNA: TGTGCCAGCAGTTACGTGGCAGTAAGTTCCTACGAGCAGTACTTC. Residues: CASSYVAVSSYEQYF.

J is TRBJ2-3 and V is TRBV27; 7 bases align to TRBD2. This CDR3 spans 16 amino acids. V lost 5 bases, J lost 1 base, and 9 bases stayed unmatched. The germline V gene encodes CDR1 MNHEY and CDR2 SMNVEV (reference sequence). The CDR3 reads CASSDPSAGGTDTQYF. The CDR3, as DNA: TGTGCCAGCAGTGACCCCTCCGCGGGAGGCACAGATACGCAGTATTTT.

There are a few counts of this clone. The gene calls are TRBV5-1 and TRBJ2-3, with TRBD1 matching 7 bases. The germline V gene encodes CDR1 SGHRS and CDR2 YFSETQ. The length of the CDR3 is 16 residues. The J segment lost 0 bases and the V segment lost 4 bases, leaving 8 bases of the junction unmatched. CDR3 DNA: TGCGCCAGCAGCCCTGGGACAGCTAGTAGCACAGATACGCAGTATTTT. It translates to CASSPGTASSTDTQYF.

This clone has a handful of counts. The V and J genes are TRBV2 and TRBJ2-5; D is possibly TRBD1 or TRBD2 (7 bases each). V lost 4 bases and J 4 bases, leaving 13 bases between the germline ends. The CDR3 extends over 14 amino acids. From germline, CDR1 is SNHLY and CDR2 FYNNEI. This chain's CDR3 is CASSAGGGPETQYF. The CDR3 DNA sequence: TGTGCCAGCAGTGCAGGGGGAGGGCCAGAGACCCAGTACTTC.

The rearrangement links TRBV6-5 to TRBJ2-5; D is unresolved. Trimming removed 2 bases from V and 5 bases from J, with 9 bases in between. The CDR3 extends over 13 amino acids. Germline V gives CDR1 MNHEY, CDR2 SVGAGI. CDR3 DNA sequence: TGTGCCAGCAGTTACGGTCTCGGGGAGACCCAGTACTTC. Translation gives CASSYGLGETQYF.

The chain joins TRBV30 to TRBJ1-3; 8 bases agree with TRBD1. CDR1 GTSNPN and CDR2 SVGIG come from the germline V gene (reference sequence). This CDR3 region has 14 residues. With V trimmed by 5 bases and J by 2 bases, 5 bases remained unmatched. In nucleotides, the CDR3 is TGTGCCTGGGGACAGGGTTTGACTGGAAACACCATATATTTT. The encoded protein is CAWGQGLTGNTIYF.

This chain joins TRBV7-2 and TRBJ2-3; tentative D call: TRBD2 (5 bases). The CDR3 spans 15 residues. Germline loops: CDR1 SGHTA, CDR2 FQGNSA. V was shortened by 5 bases and J by 0 bases, with 12 bases between the two germline ends. CDR3: CASSPTGVSTDTQYF. The CDR3 DNA reads TGTGCCAGCAGCCCAACCGGGGTTAGCACAGATACGCAGTATTTT. Full variable domain (rest looked up from reference TRBV7-2 and TRBJ2-3): GAGVSQSPSNKVTEKGKDVELRCDPISGHTALYWYRQSLGQGLEFLIYFQGNSAPDKSGLPSDRFSAERTGGSVSTLTIQRTQQEDSAVYLCASSPTGVSTDTQYFGPGTRLTVL.

Note on this clone: This specimen includes other DNA sequences encoding the same CDR3. This chain uses TRBV29-1 with TRBJ2-5; 14 bases fit TRBD2. The CDR3 consists of 14 residues. Germline CDR1 and CDR2: SQVTM and ANQGSEA. Trimming cost V 6 bases and J 4 bases; bases outside gene matches: 4. The CDR3 protein is CSVGTSGSGETQYF. For the CDR3, the DNA is TGCAGCGTCGGGACTAGCGGGAGCGGAGAGACCCAGTACTTC.

The J gene is TRBJ2-1, the V gene TRBV7-3; TRBD1 might be the D (6 bases). Germline-derived CDR1 and CDR2 are SGHTA and FQGTGA. V shed 2 bases and J shed 5 bases, with 13 bases lying between them. This CDR3 is 15 amino acids long. CDR3 nucleotide sequence: TGTGCCAGCAGCTTAGAACAGGGTTACCACAATGAGCAGTTCTTC. Translation: CASSLEQGYHNEQFF.

This clone has a handful of counts. V is TRBV7-6 and J is TRBJ1-3; 9 bases map to TRBD1. CDR1 and CDR2 from the germline V gene are SGHVS and FNYEAQ. CDR3 length: 15 residues. Trimming removed 3 bases from V and 3 bases from J; junction bases left unmatched: 3. As DNA, the CDR3 is TGTGCCAGCAGCTTCGGGACAGGGCTTGGAAACACCATATATTTT. As protein: CASSFGTGLGNTIYF.

The chain has TRBV5-1 and TRBJ2-1, with TRBD2 matching over 10 bases. The CDR3 consists of 15 residues. The germline V gene has CDR1 SGHRS and CDR2 YFSETQ. The ends lost 0 bases at V and 6 bases at J; junction bases unmatched: 3. The CDR3: CASSLAGLASNEQFF. Here the CDR3 DNA reads TGCGCCAGCAGCTTGGCGGGACTAGCGTCCAATGAGCAGTTCTTC.

The rearrangement links TRBV29-1 to TRBJ2-7, with TRBD2 identical over 15 bases. CDR3 length: 14 amino acids. The germline gives CDR1 SQVTM, CDR2 ANQGSEA. V dropped 6 bases and J dropped 6; count of bases not matched to a gene: 6. The CDR3 spells CSVRGLAGGTEQYF. The DNA for the CDR3 is TGCAGCGTCCGGGGACTAGCGGGAGGAACCGAGCAGTACTTC.